Presented here are 24 T cell receptor beta chains from one specimen sequenced in a study of T cells in localized non-small cell lung cancer. Repertoires were generated with immunoSEQ multiplex PCR, while TCRdb's copy carries only in-frame clones and drops some. The sample consists of fewer than 1,000 clones, under 25% of them appearing once. The sequencing here drew on normal lung tissue next to the tumor, taken before any cancer treatment. The receptors shown here come from a man aged 35 to 69 with stage I lung adenocarcinoma.

This clone appeared a few times. The chain uses TRBV28 and TRBJ2-7; a possible D gene is TRBD2 (6 bases). Germline loops: CDR1 MDHEN, CDR2 SYDVKM. The CDR3 runs 16 residues. V lost 3 bases and J 2 bases, leaving 17 bases between the germline ends. CDR3 nucleotides: TGTGCCAGCAGTTTCCATCTAGCGCGTCTCACCTACGAGCAGTACTTC. As protein: CASSFHLARLTYEQYF.

This clone was counted a few times. The genes are TRBV9 and TRBJ2-7; 7 bases agree with TRBD1. This CDR3 has 13 residues. The V segment lost 8 bases and the J segment 6 bases; nucleotides outside the gene matches: 11. Germline CDR1 and CDR2: SGDLS and YYNGEE. CDR3: CASTPTTGSEQYF. CDR3 sequence (DNA): TGTGCCAGTACTCCGACGACAGGGTCCGAGCAGTACTTC.

The chain recombines TRBV15 with TRBJ1-6, with D unclear. Germline CDR1 is LNHNV and CDR2 is YYDKDF (reference sequence). The CDR3 covers 14 residues. V lost 1 base, J lost 7 bases, and 8 bases lay in between. CDR3 residues: CATSRGRVNSPLHF. Written as DNA, the CDR3 is TGTGCCACCAGCAGAGGGAGGGTCAATTCACCCCTCCACTTT.

This clone has just a few counts. The gene calls are TRBV6-8 and TRBJ2-3, with 13 bases that match TRBD2. The V gene's germline CDR1 is MNHGY and CDR2 SAAAGT. The CDR3 runs 16 residues. Trimming cost V 7 bases and J 2 bases; bases outside gene matches: 6. The DNA for the CDR3 is TGTGCCAGCAAACACGGACTAGCGGGGGACACAGATACGCAGTATTTT. This translates into CASKHGLAGDTDTQYF.

V usage is TRBV18 and J usage is TRBJ1-1, with D unresolved. V was cut by 3 bases and J by 2 bases, with 10 bases left in between. Germline loops: CDR1 KGHSH, CDR2 LQKENI. CDR3 size: 14 residues. In DNA, the CDR3 is TGTGCCAGCTCACCTTTCCCGGGAAACACTGAAGCTTTCTTT. This gives the protein CASSPFPGNTEAFF.

The chain couples TRBV6-8 to TRBJ1-2, with D possibly TRBD1 on 5 matching bases. The V and J ends lost 5 bases and 3 bases respectively, with 16 bases between them. Germline CDR1 MNHGY, CDR2 SAAAGT. CDR3 length: 15 amino acids. In DNA form, the CDR3 reads TGTGCCAGCAGTGAGCCTTACAGGTCGGACTATGGCTACACCTTC. Amino acids: CASSEPYRSDYGYTF.

This clone has more than one count but fewer than ten. J is TRBJ2-3 and V is TRBV2; TRBD2 is a possible D gene (6 bases). The CDR3 runs to 16 residues. The germline V gene has CDR1 SNHLY and CDR2 FYNNEI. V dropped 0 bases and J dropped 8 bases, with 18 bases sitting between them. Written as DNA, the CDR3 is TGTGCCAGCAGTGAAGCACGAGGGCCCGGGAGCAGTACGCAGTATTTT. Its translation is CASSEARGPGSSTQYF. The entire variable domain, with the rest obtained from reference TRBV2 and TRBJ2-3, is as follows: EPEVTQTPSHQVTQMGQEVILRCVPISNHLYFYWYRQILGQKVEFLVSFYNNEISEKSEIFDDQFSVERPDGSNFTLKIRSTKLEDSAMYFCASSEARGPGSSTQYFGPGTRLTVL.

The chain couples TRBV6-8 to TRBJ2-3, with D hard to call. This CDR3 region has 13 residues. Germline CDR1 MNHGY, CDR2 SAAAGT. V was cut by 7 bases and J by 0 bases, with 8 bases left in between. This CDR3 reads CASIRPSTDTQYF. CDR3 sequence (DNA): TGTGCCAGCATAAGACCTAGCACAGATACGCAGTATTTT.

The genes are TRBV19 and TRBJ2-1, with D tentatively TRBD1 (6 bases). CDR3 length: 15 residues. Per germline, CDR1 LNHDA and CDR2 SQIVND (reference sequence). Trimming cost V 9 bases and J 0 bases, with 15 bases left between them. The CDR3 DNA reads as TGTGCCAGCGGAAGAGCGGACAGCTCCTACAATGAGCAGTTCTTC. It encodes CASGRADSSYNEQFF.

The chain uses TRBV10-3 and TRBJ2-1; D remains ambiguous. Trimming shortened V by 0 bases and J by 3 bases, and 6 bases separated the two germline ends. CDR3 length: 14 amino acids. The germline V gene has CDR1 ENHRY and CDR2 SYGVKD. CDR3 DNA: TGTGCCATCAGTGAGTCCTACTACTACAATGAGCAGTTCTTC. Its protein product is CAISESYYYNEQFF.

This clone was seen a few times. This chain joins TRBV9 and TRBJ2-7; 9 bases line up with TRBD2. Germline trimming cut 5 bases from V and 2 bases from J; bases unmatched to any gene: 14. Germline CDR1 and CDR2: SGDLS and YYNGEE. CDR3 size: 17 residues. The CDR3 region has the DNA TGTGCCAGCAGTGGAGGGACCATGACTAGCGGTACCTACGAGCAGTACTTC. This translates into CASSGGTMTSGTYEQYF.

The genes are TRBV19 and TRBJ1-2; D is possibly TRBD1 (5 bases). Germline values: CDR1 LNHDA, CDR2 SQIVND (reference sequence). There are 14 residues in the CDR3. With 7 bases removed from V and 7 bases from J, the gap between germline ends came to 19 bases. CDR3 sequence reads: CASKTHQGWGGYTF. CDR3 DNA: TGTGCCAGTAAAACCCACCAGGGATGGGGTGGCTACACCTTC.

The CDR3 sequence is CASSPPSLTYEQYF. The CDR3 DNA sequence: TGTGCCAGCTCACCCCCCTCTCTGACCTACGAGCAGTACTTC. J is TRBJ2-7 and V is TRBV18; no reliable D call. The CDR3 runs to 14 residues. The germline V gene has CDR1 KGHSH and CDR2 LQKENI. The V end lost 3 bases, the J end lost 2 bases, and 11 bases lay between the germline ends.

This clone was seen a handful of times. The V gene is TRBV6-8, the J gene TRBJ2-1, with 8 bases matching TRBD2. Germline values: CDR1 MNHGY, CDR2 SAAAGT. The CDR3 is 16 residues long. With V trimmed by 0 bases and J by 4 bases, 5 bases remained unmatched. The CDR3 loop is CASSYSPGLGYNEQFF. The CDR3 DNA reads as TGTGCCAGCAGTTACTCTCCGGGACTAGGGTACAATGAGCAGTTCTTC.

This clone came up a few times. This chain joins TRBV7-8 and TRBJ1-1; 9 bases fit TRBD1. From germline, CDR1 is SGHVS and CDR2 FQNEAQ. Trimming cost V 4 bases and J 4 bases; bases outside gene matches: 1. This CDR3 is built from 13 residues. Here the CDR3 reads CASSWGQGTEAFF. CDR3 nucleotide sequence: TGTGCCAGCAGCTGGGGACAGGGCACTGAAGCTTTCTTT.

The chain couples TRBV30 to TRBJ1-4; D gene uncertain. From germline, CDR1 is GTSNPN and CDR2 SVGIG (reference sequence). V gave up 4 bases and J gave up 2 bases, with 5 bases separating them. This CDR3 contains 12 residues. CDR3 amino acids: CAWTATNEKLFF. As DNA, the CDR3 is TGTGCCTGGACGGCTACTAATGAAAAACTGTTTTTT. Full variable domain (outside the CDR3, taken from reference TRBV30 and TRBJ1-4): SQTIHQWPATLVQPVGSPLSLECTVEGTSNPNLYWYRQAAGRGLQLLFYSVGIGQISSEVPQNLSASRPQDRQFILSSKKLLLSDSGFYLCAWTATNEKLFFGSGTQLSVL.

V is TRBV6-8 and J is TRBJ1-2, with 8 positions matching TRBD1. This CDR3 has 16 amino acids. Per germline, CDR1 MNHGY and CDR2 SAAAGT. J was trimmed by 7 bases and V by 0 bases; bases with no gene match: 10. The CDR3 DNA reads TGTGCCAGCAGTTACTCGAGGGACAGGAAAGATTCTGGCTACACCTTC. It codes for CASSYSRDRKDSGYTF.

By share, this clone counts as large. This chain links TRBV6-8 with TRBJ1-1; a possible D gene is TRBD1 (6 bases). Germline lookup yields CDR1 MNHGY and CDR2 SAAAGT. Trimming cost V 7 bases and J 7 bases, with 31 bases left between them. The CDR3 has 18 amino acids. CDR3 nucleotides: TGTGCCAGCATCGACACACGCATCCGGGACACCCCGGGGGATGAAGCTTTCTTT. Residues: CASIDTRIRDTPGDEAFF.

A few counts support this clone. The V call is TRBV16, the J call TRBJ2-7; TRBD2 aligns across 8 bases. The germline CDR1 and CDR2 sequences are KGHSY and FQNENV. After removal of 1 base from V and 0 bases from J, the junction contained 11 bases not matched to a gene. This CDR3 comprises 18 residues. The CDR3 protein is CASSQFRVTSGPSYEQYF. The CDR3 nucleotides read TGTGCCAGCAGCCAATTCCGTGTAACTAGCGGCCCCTCCTACGAGCAGTACTTC. Full variable domain (outside the CDR3, taken from reference TRBV16 and TRBJ2-7): GEEVAQTPKHLVRGEGQKAKLYCAPIKGHSYVFWYQQVLKNEFKFLISFQNENVFDETGMPKERFSAKCLPNSPCSLEIQATKLEDSAVYFCASSQFRVTSGPSYEQYFGPGTRLTVT.

This clone is large by share. The V and J genes are TRBV11-3 and TRBJ2-2; D might be TRBD1 (6 bases). The CDR3 is 14 amino acids. The germline gives CDR1 SGHNT, CDR2 YENEEA. V dropped 6 bases and J dropped 6 bases, with 14 bases sitting between them. The CDR3 DNA sequence: TGTGCCAGCAGTCACAGGGATCCCGCCGGGGAGCTGTTTTTT. It translates to CASSHRDPAGELFF.

The genes are TRBV6-8 and TRBJ1-1; D call uncertain. Germline CDR1 and CDR2: MNHGY and SAAAGT. The CDR3 length is 16 residues. Deletions cut 5 bases from V and 1 base from J, with 17 bases between. In DNA, the CDR3 is TGTGCCAGCAGTGTCCCAGGTGGACGGCCGAACACTGAAGCTTTCTTT. This encodes CASSVPGGRPNTEAFF.

The V gene is TRBV30, the J gene TRBJ1-1, with TRBD1 as a possible D gene (5 bases). CDR1 and CDR2 from the germline V gene are GTSNPN and SVGIG (reference sequence). V shed 2 bases and J shed 0 bases, with 16 bases lying between them. The CDR3 length is 16 residues. The CDR3 DNA sequence: TGTGCCTGGAGTCCCCTCCCCTTGGGGGTGAACACTGAAGCTTTCTTT. This sequence encodes CAWSPLPLGVNTEAFF. Full variable domain (rest looked up from reference TRBV30 and TRBJ1-1): SQTIHQWPATLVQPVGSPLSLECTVEGTSNPNLYWYRQAAGRGLQLLFYSVGIGQISSEVPQNLSASRPQDRQFILSSKKLLLSDSGFYLCAWSPLPLGVNTEAFFGQGTRLTVV.

This clone is medium-sized. The chain has TRBV6-8 and TRBJ2-5, with TRBD2 as a possible D gene (5 bases). This CDR3 contains 15 residues. CDR1 is MNHGY, CDR2 SAAAGT, per germline. Trimming removed 6 bases at V and 4 bases at J, with 18 bases between. CDR3 loop: CASSPHGGRGETQYF. CDR3 sequence (DNA): TGTGCCAGCAGCCCTCACGGAGGCCGTGGAGAGACCCAGTACTTC.

This sequence joins TRBV6-8 and TRBJ1-5, with no clear D. This CDR3 is built from 13 residues. V was trimmed by 8 bases and J by 3 bases, leaving 11 bases between them. Germline CDR1 and CDR2: MNHGY and SAAAGT. The CDR3, as DNA: TGTGCCAGCTCCGTCCGACTCAATCAGCCCCAGCATTTT. It yields the protein CASSVRLNQPQHF.